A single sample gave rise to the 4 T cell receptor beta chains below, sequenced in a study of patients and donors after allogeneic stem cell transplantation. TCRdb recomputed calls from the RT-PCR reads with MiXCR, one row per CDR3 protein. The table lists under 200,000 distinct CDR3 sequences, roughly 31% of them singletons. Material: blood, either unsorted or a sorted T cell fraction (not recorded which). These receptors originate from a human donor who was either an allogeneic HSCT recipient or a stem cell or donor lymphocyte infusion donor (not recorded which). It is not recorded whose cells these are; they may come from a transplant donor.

The CDR3 region is CASSDGGTGVEKLFF. The CDR3 coding sequence is TGCGCCAGCAGCGATGGAGGAACAGGGGTTGAAAAACTGTTTTTT. The chain carries TRBV5-1 and TRBJ1-4; the match to TRBD1 covers 7 bases. Looked up from germline, CDR1 is SGHRS and CDR2 is YFSETQ. V was clipped by 4 bases and J by 7 bases; unmatched bases: 10. The CDR3 sequence is 15 residues long.

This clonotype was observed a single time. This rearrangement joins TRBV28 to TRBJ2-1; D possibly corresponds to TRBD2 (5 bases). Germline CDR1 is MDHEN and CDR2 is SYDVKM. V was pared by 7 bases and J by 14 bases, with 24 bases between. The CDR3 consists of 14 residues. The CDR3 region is CASTALSSSYWEFF. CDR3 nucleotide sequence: TGTGCCAGCACCGCCTTATCCTCTAGCTATTGGGAGTTCTTC.

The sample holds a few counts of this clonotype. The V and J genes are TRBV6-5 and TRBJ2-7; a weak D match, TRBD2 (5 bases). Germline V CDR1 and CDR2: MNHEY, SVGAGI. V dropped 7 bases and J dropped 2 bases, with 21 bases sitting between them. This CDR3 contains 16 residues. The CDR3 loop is CASTGLLIGRTYEQYF. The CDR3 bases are TGTGCCAGCACCGGACTTCTTATCGGGCGGACCTACGAGCAGTACTTC.

CDR3 sequence: CSARDFRGSYEQYF. In DNA, the CDR3 is TGCAGTGCTAGAGACTTTAGGGGCTCCTACGAGCAGTACTTC. The rearrangement links TRBV20-1 to TRBJ2-7; tentatively, D is TRBD1 (5 bases). The germline V gene encodes CDR1 DFQATT and CDR2 SNEGSKA (reference sequence). V lost 0 bases to trimming and J lost 0 bases, with 9 bases between them. CDR3 size: 14 residues.